This TCR beta chain was found in a study of cytomegalovirus exposure and HLA in healthy donors. Across the study: Unique TCRs from HLA-typed donors, 85 million to 100 million of them, were held in an early data release.

On this clone: Antigen specificity is unknown.

The study's findings and limits: The study reported that TCR beta sequences accurately predicted HLA-A and HLA-B alleles in most subjects. Some V segments (TRBV6-2 and TRBV6-3 among them) were excluded as indistinguishable.

This CDR3 is 16 amino acids long. Germline CDR1 GTSNPN, CDR2 SVGIG (reference sequence). The ends lost 1 base at V and 2 bases at J; junction bases unmatched: 9. The PCR was carried out with 60 Vbeta primers and 13 Jbeta primers. Only in-frame clones appear in the TCRdb table, and some are missing; sequencing was by immunoSEQ multiplex PCR. The repertoire holds 150,000 to 180,000 clones, about 85% seen once, with less than 8.5% in the top ten. The V call is TRBV30, the J call TRBJ2-3; 7 bases map to TRBD2. The source is a man younger than 40 in good health and CMV-seropositive. Source material: PBMCs. CDR3 DNA: TGTGCCTGGAGTGGGGTAGCGGGCCACGTCACAGATACGCAGTATTTT. It encodes CAWSGVAGHVTDTQYF.